Each of the 32 T cell receptor beta chains below was sequenced from the same sample in a study of CD8 T cells in ankylosing spondylitis. Regarding the study as a whole: Blood from ankylosing spondylitis patients appeared to carry a characteristic roughly eight-variant TCR beta motif.

TCRdb itself ran the 5' RACE reads through MiXCR, one entry per CDR3 protein. In the table there are a few hundred thousand distinct CDR3 sequences, around 8% of which are singletons. Antigens for these TCRs are unknown. Specimen: blood, either unsorted or a sorted T cell fraction (not recorded which). These receptors all come from a male donor with ankylosing spondylitis.

This sequence joins TRBV7-9 and TRBJ2-3; TRBD2 aligns across 8 bases. The V segment lost 6 bases and the J segment 7 bases; nucleotides outside the gene matches: 15. The CDR3 covers 16 residues. The germline V gene encodes CDR1 SEHNR and CDR2 FQNEAQ (reference sequence). The CDR3 region has the DNA TGTGCCAGCAGTTCCCCCGAGCGGGAGATGACGAATACGCAGTATTTT. Translated: CASSSPEREMTNTQYF.

The J gene is TRBJ2-1, the V gene TRBV4-3, with TRBD2 matching 10 bases. The V gene end was trimmed by 1 base and the J gene end by 7 bases; junction bases not matched to a gene: 7. There are 16 residues in the CDR3. Germline loops: CDR1 LGHNA, CDR2 YSLEER. The CDR3 coding sequence is TGCGCCAGCAGCCAAGGAGGTCTAGCGGGAGATAATGAGCAGTTCTTC. It specifies CASSQGGLAGDNEQFF.

This clonotype has a handful of counts. This rearrangement joins TRBV6-1 to TRBJ2-4, with D unresolved. The CDR3 extends over 14 amino acids. Trimming removed 6 bases from V and 2 bases from J, with 11 bases in between. Germline-derived CDR1 and CDR2 are MNHNS and SASEGT. CDR3 amino acids: CASRSSGSKNIQYF. In DNA form, the CDR3 reads TGTGCCAGCAGGTCTAGTGGGTCCAAAAACATTCAGTACTTC.

This clonotype was picked up a small number of times. This chain connects TRBV29-1 to TRBJ1-3, with 9 bases lining up with TRBD1. CDR1 SQVTM and CDR2 ANQGSEA come from the germline V gene. The ends lost 6 bases at V and 8 bases at J; junction bases unmatched: 8. The CDR3 length is 13 residues. The CDR3 bases are TGCAGCGTAGGGGACAGGGCGGCGGACACCATATATTTT. This translates into CSVGDRAADTIYF.

This clonotype was counted at least ten times. The chain links TRBV29-1 to TRBJ2-1; the match to TRBD2 covers 13 bases. V lost 4 bases to trimming and J lost 1 base; unmatched junction nucleotides: 10. There are 18 residues in the CDR3. The germline V gene encodes CDR1 SQVTM and CDR2 ANQGSEA. The CDR3 region has the DNA TGCAGCGTTGCCTGGACTAGCGGGGGCCCGTCTTCCTACAATGAGCAGTTCTTC. It is translated as CSVAWTSGGPSSYNEQFF.

In this sample, this clonotype turned up many times. The chain carries TRBV7-2 and TRBJ2-1; D is ambiguous. The CDR3 consists of 16 residues. V lost 7 bases and J lost 0, with 16 bases in between. CDR1 SGHTA and CDR2 FQGNSA come from the germline V gene. CDR3 DNA: TGTGCCAGCAATCCTAAGGCCCGAAGCTCCTACAATGAGCAGTTCTTC. Translated, it gives CASNPKARSSYNEQFF.

The table lists this clonotype with a few counts. This chain links TRBV14 with TRBJ2-2, with 9 bases lining up with TRBD2. The V gene end was trimmed by 1 base and the J gene end by 0 bases; junction bases not matched to a gene: 0. CDR3 length: 16 amino acids. Looked up from germline, CDR1 is SGHDN and CDR2 is FVKESK. DNA for the CDR3: TGTGCCAGCAGCCAAGGACTAGCGGCGAACACCGGGGAGCTGTTTTTT. Protein: CASSQGLAANTGELFF.

This clonotype was seen a few times. The V gene is TRBV15, the J gene TRBJ2-2, with 12 bases identical to TRBD2. V shed 2 bases and J 8 bases; nucleotides not matched to a gene: 21. The germline V gene has CDR1 LNHNV and CDR2 YYDKDF (reference sequence). The CDR3 has 21 residues. CDR3 region: CATSRSDWTSGNRGVTGELFF. For the CDR3, the DNA is TGTGCCACCAGCAGATCTGACTGGACTAGCGGGAATCGTGGTGTCACTGGGGAGCTGTTTTTT.

This chain links TRBV3-1 with TRBJ2-7; TRBD1 matches at 7 bases. Germline assignment: CDR1 LGHDT and CDR2 YNNKEL (reference sequence). After removal of 1 base from V and 5 bases from J, the junction contained 14 bases not matched to a gene. This CDR3 has 17 residues. CDR3 protein: CASSQVGSWTGGDEQYF. The DNA of the CDR3 is TGTGCCAGCAGCCAAGTAGGTTCATGGACAGGCGGCGACGAGCAGTACTTC.

The CDR3 DNA sequence: TGTGCCAGCAGCTTAGATCTGTCGTACCAAGAGACCCAGTACTTC. Translated: CASSLDLSYQETQYF. The chain combines TRBV11-2 with TRBJ2-5; no clear D gene. V was cut by 0 bases and J by 0 bases, with 8 bases left in between. Germline V gene sequence: CDR1 SGHAT, CDR2 FQNNGV. The CDR3 loop spans 15 amino acids.

This clonotype has at least ten counts. V is TRBV6-2 or TRBV6-3 and J is TRBJ2-6; possibly TRBD2 for D (5 bases). V was trimmed by 0 bases and J by 2 bases, leaving 11 bases between them. The germline V gene encodes CDR1 MNHEY and CDR2 SVGEGT. The length of the CDR3 is 17 residues. DNA of the CDR3: TGTGCCAGCAGTTACTCGACTATACCGACTGGGGCCAACGTCCTGACTTTC. Encoded protein: CASSYSTIPTGANVLTF.

This clonotype was detected only a few times. The chain is built from TRBV27 and TRBJ2-1, with TRBD1 matching over 7 bases. V was clipped by 2 bases and J by 7 bases; unmatched bases: 17. Germline V lookup: CDR1 MNHEY, CDR2 SMNVEV (reference sequence). CDR3 length: 18 residues. This CDR3 reads CASSLRDRAPLPGNEQFF. CDR3 DNA: TGTGCCAGCAGTTTAAGAGACAGGGCCCCTCTTCCTGGAAATGAGCAGTTCTTC.

The J gene is TRBJ2-5, the V gene TRBV10-3; D unresolved. From germline, CDR1 is ENHRY and CDR2 SYGVKD. Deletions cut 3 bases from V and 6 bases from J, with 11 bases between. The CDR3 runs 13 residues. CDR3: CAISDGQVQTQYF. The CDR3 bases are TGTGCCATCAGTGATGGGCAGGTACAGACCCAGTACTTC.

This clonotype was observed a few times. This chain links TRBV9 with TRBJ2-3; no reliable D call. The V and J ends lost 5 bases and 5 bases respectively, with 12 bases between them. In germline, CDR1 is SGDLS, CDR2 YYNGEE. CDR3 length: 13 amino acids. The CDR3 DNA sequence: TGTGCCAGCAGTCCAACATTCGGAGATACGCAGTATTTT. Residues: CASSPTFGDTQYF.

This clonotype was picked up a small number of times. The J gene is TRBJ1-1, the V gene TRBV28, with 10 positions matching TRBD1. Trimming took 4 bases from V and 4 from J; bases not matched to a gene: 6. This CDR3 comprises 15 residues. Germline V CDR1 and CDR2: MDHEN, SYDVKM. This CDR3 is CASSSPGTGATEAFF. In DNA form, the CDR3 reads TGTGCCAGCAGTTCCCCCGGGACAGGGGCCACTGAAGCTTTCTTT.

This clonotype was observed a handful of times. The CDR3: CASTGQGAGDTEAFF. CDR3 DNA sequence: TGTGCCAGCACCGGGCAGGGGGCGGGGGACACTGAAGCTTTCTTT. V usage is TRBV12-3 or TRBV12-4 and J usage is TRBJ1-1, with 8 bases identical to TRBD1. CDR3 length: 15 amino acids. Germline trimming cut 7 bases from V and 3 bases from J; bases unmatched to any gene: 10.

The V call is TRBV5-5, the J call TRBJ2-5, with no clear D. Germline V lookup: CDR1 SGHKS, CDR2 YYEKEE (reference sequence). V lost 1 base and J 2 bases, leaving 6 bases between the germline ends. The CDR3 extends over 13 amino acids. The CDR3 loop reads CASSLITQETQYF. The CDR3 DNA follows: TGTGCCAGCAGCTTGATTACTCAAGAGACCCAGTACTTC.

This clonotype was seen more than once but under ten times. The CDR3 here is CASSLGWRQGDGSGETQYF. CDR3 sequence (DNA): TGTGCCAGCAGCTTAGGGTGGAGACAGGGTGATGGATCAGGGGAGACCCAGTACTTC. This chain uses TRBV7-8 with TRBJ2-5; 7 bases align to TRBD1. The CDR3 is 19 residues long. After removal of 1 base from V and 5 bases from J, the junction contained 19 bases not matched to a gene. CDR1 and CDR2 (germline): SGHVS, FQNEAQ.

A few counts support this clonotype. The V call is TRBV9, the J call TRBJ2-7; 7 nucleotides align to TRBD1. CDR3 length: 15 residues. Germline values: CDR1 SGDLS, CDR2 YYNGEE. Unmatched junction bases numbered 10, after V lost 3 bases and J lost 4 bases. CDR3 in DNA: TGTGCCAGCAGCGGGGGCCCCTCGGACAGGTACGAGCAGTACTTC. This gives the protein CASSGGPSDRYEQYF.

This clonotype was detected ten times or more. This sequence joins TRBV28 and TRBJ2-6; D ambiguous. Trimming took off 2 bases at V and 1 base at J, with 3 bases between the two ends. This CDR3 has 14 residues. CDR1 and CDR2 from the germline V gene are MDHEN and SYDVKM. CDR3 amino acids: CASSLVSGANVLTF. The CDR3 nucleotides are TGTGCCAGCAGTTTAGTGTCTGGGGCCAACGTCCTGACTTTC.

The chain couples TRBV5-1 to TRBJ2-7; 8 bases map to TRBD1. V lost 4 bases to trimming and J lost 6 bases; unmatched junction nucleotides: 6. The germline V gene has CDR1 SGHRS and CDR2 YFSETQ. The CDR3 spans 13 residues. The CDR3 loop reads CASSPDRVGEQYF. In DNA, the CDR3 is TGCGCCAGCAGCCCGGACAGGGTGGGCGAGCAGTACTTC.

The chain combines TRBV5-1 with TRBJ2-7; tentatively, D is TRBD1 or TRBD2 (5 bases each). Trimming pared 4 bases from V and 5 bases from J, leaving 19 bases between. Per germline, CDR1 SGHRS and CDR2 YFSETQ. The CDR3 runs to 15 residues. The CDR3, as DNA: TGCGCCAGCAGCCCCGGGGACGGACCCCCCAACGAGCAGTACTTC. It yields the protein CASSPGDGPPNEQYF.

The V gene is TRBV4-3, the J gene TRBJ2-1, with unresolved D. Germline values: CDR1 LGHNA, CDR2 YSLEER. The CDR3 is 13 amino acids. Trimming shortened V by 3 bases and J by 12 bases, and 15 bases separated the two germline ends. CDR3 loop: CASSQLVPKVQFF. In nucleotides, the CDR3 is TGCGCCAGCAGCCAGCTCGTCCCTAAGGTGCAGTTCTTC.

The V call is TRBV24-1, the J call TRBJ2-1, with D unresolved. Trimming stripped 5 bases from V and 0 bases from J, with 4 bases between. The CDR3 covers 13 residues. CDR1 is KGHDR and CDR2 is SFDVKD in the germline V gene. In DNA form, the CDR3 reads TGTGCCACCAGTGGCAGCTCCTACAATGAGCAGTTCTTC. This gives the protein CATSGSSYNEQFF.

This clonotype has only a few counts. The V and J genes are TRBV5-1 and TRBJ1-5; 8 nucleotides match TRBD1. Germline V gene lookup returns CDR1 SGHRS and CDR2 YFSETQ. J gave up 3 bases and V 5 bases, and 1 base lay outside the gene matches. CDR3 length equals 13 residues. The CDR3 nucleotides are TGCGCCAGCAGACAGGGGGACAATCAGCCCCAGCATTTT. Its protein is CASRQGDNQPQHF.

In its sample, this clonotype was seen many times. The chain couples TRBV29-1 to TRBJ2-3; 7 bases match TRBD2. CDR1 and CDR2 (germline): SQVTM, ANQGSEA. Unmatched junction bases numbered 1, after V lost 3 bases and J lost 1 base. This CDR3 is 13 amino acids long. CDR3 nucleotide sequence: TGCAGCGTTGAGGGGGGGGGCACAGATACGCAGTATTTT. As protein: CSVEGGGTDTQYF.

This clonotype was counted ten times or more. This chain connects TRBV29-1 to TRBJ2-7; TRBD2 agrees at 8 bases. CDR3 length: 14 residues. The J segment lost 3 bases and the V segment lost 7 bases, leaving 11 bases of the junction unmatched. Germline CDR1 is SQVTM and CDR2 is ANQGSEA. CDR3 protein: CSAYTSGRNYEQYF. CDR3 nucleotide sequence: TGCAGCGCTTACACTAGCGGAAGAAACTACGAGCAGTACTTC.

This clonotype was detected only a few times. V gene TRBV7-2 combines with J gene TRBJ2-3; TRBD1 matches 8 bases. The CDR3 contains 15 residues. Per the germline V gene, CDR1 is SGHTA and CDR2 is FQGNSA. Losses at the gene ends were 1 base for V and 4 bases for J; bases not matched to a gene: 4. CDR3 loop: CASSLEAGGADTQYF. In nucleotides, the CDR3 is TGTGCCAGCAGCTTAGAGGCAGGGGGCGCAGATACGCAGTATTTT.

There are a few counts of this clonotype. The rearrangement uses TRBV10-3 and TRBJ1-4; D is unclear. V dropped 2 bases and J dropped 4 bases, with 17 bases sitting between them. This CDR3 is built from 17 residues. Germline values: CDR1 ENHRY, CDR2 SYGVKD. In DNA form, the CDR3 reads TGTGCCATCAGTGAGACACACCGACAACTCCGTAATGAAAAACTGTTTTTT. Amino acid sequence: CAISETHRQLRNEKLFF.

Only a few counts were recorded for this clonotype. CDR3 loop: CASSPVGADTEAFF. The CDR3 coding sequence is TGTGCCAGCAGTCCAGTGGGCGCGGACACTGAAGCTTTCTTT. The chain uses TRBV12-3 or TRBV12-4 and TRBJ1-1; D uncertain. There are 14 residues in the CDR3. V was trimmed by 5 bases and J by 3 bases, leaving 13 bases between them.

As concerns this clonotype: The junction and the germline gene differ at one end; a read error may be behind it. This rearrangement joins TRBV29-1 to TRBJ2-7, with a weak D call TRBD1 (5 bases). The germline V gene has CDR1 SQVTM and CDR2 ANQGSEA. The CDR3 loop spans 14 amino acids. CDR3 DNA sequence: TGCAGCGTTGTCGTGGTAGGGGTCTCCTCCGAGCAGTACTTC. This translates into CSVVVVGVSSEQYF.

This clonotype was observed many times. The chain links TRBV3-1 to TRBJ2-1; the D gene could be TRBD1 or TRBD2 (5 bases each). The germline V gene encodes CDR1 LGHDT and CDR2 YNNKEL (reference sequence). The V gene lost 0 bases and the J gene lost 2 bases, with 8 bases spanning the gap. The CDR3 contains 15 residues. This CDR3 is CASSQDRGPYNEQFF. CDR3 nucleotides: TGTGCCAGCAGCCAAGATCGGGGACCCTACAATGAGCAGTTCTTC.